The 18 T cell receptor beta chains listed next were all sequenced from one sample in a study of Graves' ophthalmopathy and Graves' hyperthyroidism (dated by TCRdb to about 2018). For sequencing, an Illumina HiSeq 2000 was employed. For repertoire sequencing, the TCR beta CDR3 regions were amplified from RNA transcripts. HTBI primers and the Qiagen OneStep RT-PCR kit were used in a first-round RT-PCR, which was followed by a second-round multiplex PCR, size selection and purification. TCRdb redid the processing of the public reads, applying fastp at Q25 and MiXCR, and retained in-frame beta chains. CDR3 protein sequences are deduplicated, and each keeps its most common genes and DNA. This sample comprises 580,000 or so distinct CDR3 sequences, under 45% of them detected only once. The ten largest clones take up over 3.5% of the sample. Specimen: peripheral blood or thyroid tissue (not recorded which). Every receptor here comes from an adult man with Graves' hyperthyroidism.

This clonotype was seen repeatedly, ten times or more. Here the CDR3 DNA reads TGTGCCAGCAGATTTAGAGATTCACCCCTCCACTTT. This codes for CASRFRDSPLHF. The chain employs TRBV25-1 and TRBJ1-6; D unclear. The germline V gene encodes CDR1 MGHDK and CDR2 SYGVNS. Deletions cut 6 bases from V and 8 bases from J, with 8 bases between. The CDR3 loop spans 12 amino acids.

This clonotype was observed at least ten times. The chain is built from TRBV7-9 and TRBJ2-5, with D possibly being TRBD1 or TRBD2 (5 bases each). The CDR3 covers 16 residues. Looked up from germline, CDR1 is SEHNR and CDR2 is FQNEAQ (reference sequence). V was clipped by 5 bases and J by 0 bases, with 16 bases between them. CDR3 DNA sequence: TGTGCCAGCAGCCCCCTCGGGACGGAATACCAAGAGACCCAGTACTTC. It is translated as CASSPLGTEYQETQYF.

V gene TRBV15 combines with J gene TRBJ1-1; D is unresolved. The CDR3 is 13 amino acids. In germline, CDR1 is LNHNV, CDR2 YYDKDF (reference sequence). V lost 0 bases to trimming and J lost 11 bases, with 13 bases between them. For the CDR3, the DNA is TGTGCCACCAGCAGAGATCGGGCTTCTGGGGCTTTCTTT. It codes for CATSRDRASGAFF.

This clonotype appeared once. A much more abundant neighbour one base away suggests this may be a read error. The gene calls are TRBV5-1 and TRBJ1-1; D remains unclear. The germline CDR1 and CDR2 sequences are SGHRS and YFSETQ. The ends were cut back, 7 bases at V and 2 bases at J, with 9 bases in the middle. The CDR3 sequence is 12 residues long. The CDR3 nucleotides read TGCGCCAGCCACGAGGCTAACACTGAAGCTTTCTTT. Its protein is CASHEANTEAFF.

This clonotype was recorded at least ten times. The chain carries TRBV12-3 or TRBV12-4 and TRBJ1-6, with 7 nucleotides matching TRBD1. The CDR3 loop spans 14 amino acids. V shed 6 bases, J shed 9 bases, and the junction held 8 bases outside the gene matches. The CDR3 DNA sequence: TGTGCCAGCAGCGTAACAGGGGATCCTTCACCCCTCCACTTT. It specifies CASSVTGDPSPLHF.

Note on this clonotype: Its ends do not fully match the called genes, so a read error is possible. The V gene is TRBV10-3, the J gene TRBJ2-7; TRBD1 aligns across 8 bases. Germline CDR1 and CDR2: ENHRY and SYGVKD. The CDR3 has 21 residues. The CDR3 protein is CASSSPKVGTGPPQRPYEQYF. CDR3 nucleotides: TGTGCCAGCAGTTCCCCCAAAGTTGGGACAGGACCCCCGCAGCGACCCTACGAGCAGTACTTC.

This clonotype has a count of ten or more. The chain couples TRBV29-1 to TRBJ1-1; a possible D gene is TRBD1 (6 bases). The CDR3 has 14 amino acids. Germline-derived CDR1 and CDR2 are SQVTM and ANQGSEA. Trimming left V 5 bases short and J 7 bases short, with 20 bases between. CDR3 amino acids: CSVCLDSRLFEAFF. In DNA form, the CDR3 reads TGCAGCGTTTGCTTGGACAGCCGACTGTTTGAAGCTTTCTTT.

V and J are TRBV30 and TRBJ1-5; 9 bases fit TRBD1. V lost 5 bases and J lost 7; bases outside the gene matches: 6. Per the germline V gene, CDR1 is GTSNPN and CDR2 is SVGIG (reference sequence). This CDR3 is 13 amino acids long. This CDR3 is CAWGGTGNQPQHF. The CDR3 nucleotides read TGTGCCTGGGGGGGGACAGGGAACCAGCCCCAGCATTTT. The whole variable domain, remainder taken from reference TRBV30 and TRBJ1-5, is SQTIHQWPATLVQPVGSPLSLECTVEGTSNPNLYWYRQAAGRGLQLLFYSVGIGQISSEVPQNLSASRPQDRQFILSSKKLLLSDSGFYLCAWGGTGNQPQHFGDGTRLSIL.

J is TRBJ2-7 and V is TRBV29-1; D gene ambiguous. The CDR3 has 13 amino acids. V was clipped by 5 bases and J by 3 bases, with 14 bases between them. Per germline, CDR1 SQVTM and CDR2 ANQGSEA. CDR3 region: CSVSEMGIYEQYF. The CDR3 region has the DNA TGCAGCGTTTCGGAGATGGGGATCTACGAGCAGTACTTC.

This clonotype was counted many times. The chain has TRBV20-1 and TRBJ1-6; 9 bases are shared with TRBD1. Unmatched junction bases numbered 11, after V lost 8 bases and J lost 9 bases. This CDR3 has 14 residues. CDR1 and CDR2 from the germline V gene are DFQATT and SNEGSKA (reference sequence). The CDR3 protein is CSTDDRDRASPLHF. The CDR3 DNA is TGCAGTACGGACGACCGGGACAGGGCTTCACCCCTCCACTTT.

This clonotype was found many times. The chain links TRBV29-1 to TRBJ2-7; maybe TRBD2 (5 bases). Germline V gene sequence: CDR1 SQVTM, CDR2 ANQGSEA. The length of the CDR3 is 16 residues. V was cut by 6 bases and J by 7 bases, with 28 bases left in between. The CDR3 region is CSVGKTPSPQMGEQYF. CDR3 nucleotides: TGCAGCGTCGGGAAAACGCCGAGCCCTCAAATGGGGGAGCAGTACTTC.

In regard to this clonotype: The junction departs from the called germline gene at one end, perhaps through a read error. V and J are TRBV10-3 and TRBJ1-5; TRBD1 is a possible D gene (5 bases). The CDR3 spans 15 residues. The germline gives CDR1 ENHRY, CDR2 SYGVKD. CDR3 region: CASSVQLGGNQPQHF. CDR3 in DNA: TGTGCCAGCAGTGTCCAGCTAGGGGGCAATCAGCCCCAGCATTTT.

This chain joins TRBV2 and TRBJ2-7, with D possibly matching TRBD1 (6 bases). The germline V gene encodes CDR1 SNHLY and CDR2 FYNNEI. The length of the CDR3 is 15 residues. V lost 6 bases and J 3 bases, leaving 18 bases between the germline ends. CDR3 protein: CASRDIRDTDYEQYF. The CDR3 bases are TGTGCCAGCAGAGATATCCGGGACACCGACTACGAGCAGTACTTC.

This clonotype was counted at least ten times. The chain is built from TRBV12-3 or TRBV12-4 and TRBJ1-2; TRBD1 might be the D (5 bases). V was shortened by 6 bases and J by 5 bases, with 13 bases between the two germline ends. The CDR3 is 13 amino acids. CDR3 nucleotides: TGTGCCAGCAGCCGGACACCTGTATATGGCTACACCTTC. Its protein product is CASSRTPVYGYTF.

CDR3 bases: TGTGCCAGCAGTAAACAGGGAACGGGCTATGGCTACACCTTC. Translation: CASSKQGTGYGYTF. This chain uses TRBV28 with TRBJ1-2, with TRBD1 as a possible D gene (6 bases). Germline V gene sequence: CDR1 MDHEN, CDR2 SYDVKM. The CDR3 consists of 14 residues. Trimming shortened V by 5 bases and J by 4 bases, and 14 bases separated the two germline ends.

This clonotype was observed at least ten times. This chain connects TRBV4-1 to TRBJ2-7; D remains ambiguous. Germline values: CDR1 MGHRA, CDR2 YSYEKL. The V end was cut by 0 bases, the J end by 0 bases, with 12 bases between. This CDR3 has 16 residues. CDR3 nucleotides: TGCGCCAGCAGCCAAGATCTCGTAACCAGCTCCTACGAGCAGTACTTC. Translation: CASSQDLVTSSYEQYF.

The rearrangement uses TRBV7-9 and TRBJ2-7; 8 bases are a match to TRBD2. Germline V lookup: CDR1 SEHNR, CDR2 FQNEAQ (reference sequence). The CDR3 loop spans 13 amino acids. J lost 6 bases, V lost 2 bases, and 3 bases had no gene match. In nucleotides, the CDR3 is TGTGCCAGCAGCTTAAGCGGGAGTGGCGAGCAGTACTTC. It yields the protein CASSLSGSGEQYF.

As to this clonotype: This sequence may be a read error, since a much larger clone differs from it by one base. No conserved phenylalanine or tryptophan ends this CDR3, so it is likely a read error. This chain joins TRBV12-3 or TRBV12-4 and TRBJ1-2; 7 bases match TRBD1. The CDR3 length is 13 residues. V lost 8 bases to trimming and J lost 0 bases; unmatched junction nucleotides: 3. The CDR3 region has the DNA TGTGCCAGCGGCGGGACAGCTAACTATGGCTACACCCTC. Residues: CASGGTANYGYTL.